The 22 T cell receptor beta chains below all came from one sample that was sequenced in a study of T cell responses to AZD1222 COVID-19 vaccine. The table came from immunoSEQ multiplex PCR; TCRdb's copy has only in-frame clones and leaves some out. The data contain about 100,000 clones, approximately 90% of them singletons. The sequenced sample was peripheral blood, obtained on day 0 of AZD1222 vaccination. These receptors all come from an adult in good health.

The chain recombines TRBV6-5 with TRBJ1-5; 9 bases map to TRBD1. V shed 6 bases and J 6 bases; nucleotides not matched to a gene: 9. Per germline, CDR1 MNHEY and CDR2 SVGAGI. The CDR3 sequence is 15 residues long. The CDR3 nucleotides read TGTGCCAGCAGGTTGGGGACAGGGATTGCTCAGCCCCAGCATTTT. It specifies CASRLGTGIAQPQHF.

The CDR3 DNA sequence: TGCAGTGCTAGTTACGCCGCTGGCTACACCTTC. Its protein is CSASYAAGYTF. The rearrangement joins TRBV20-1 to TRBJ1-2, with D unclear. CDR1 is DFQATT, CDR2 SNEGSKA, per germline (reference sequence). Trimming stripped 3 bases from V and 7 bases from J, with 9 bases between. The CDR3 totals 11 residues.

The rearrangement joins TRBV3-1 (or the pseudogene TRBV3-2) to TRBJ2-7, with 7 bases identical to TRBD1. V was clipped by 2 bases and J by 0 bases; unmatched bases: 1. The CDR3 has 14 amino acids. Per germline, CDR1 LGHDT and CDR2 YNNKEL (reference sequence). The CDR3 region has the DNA TGTGCCAGCAGCCAACGGGACAGCTCCTACGAGCAGTACTTC. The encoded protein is CASSQRDSSYEQYF.

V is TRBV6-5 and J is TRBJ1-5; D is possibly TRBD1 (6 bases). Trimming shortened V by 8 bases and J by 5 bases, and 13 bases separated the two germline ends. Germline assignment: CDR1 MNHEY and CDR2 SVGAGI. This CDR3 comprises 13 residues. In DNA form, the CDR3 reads TGTGCCAGCGGACAGAGCCTTTATCAGCCCCAGCATTTT. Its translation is CASGQSLYQPQHF.

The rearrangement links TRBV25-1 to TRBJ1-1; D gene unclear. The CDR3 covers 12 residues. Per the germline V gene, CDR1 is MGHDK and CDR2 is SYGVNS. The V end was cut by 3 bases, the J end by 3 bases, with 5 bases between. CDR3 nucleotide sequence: TGTGCCAGCAGTGATCCCGACACTGAAGCTTTCTTT. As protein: CASSDPDTEAFF.

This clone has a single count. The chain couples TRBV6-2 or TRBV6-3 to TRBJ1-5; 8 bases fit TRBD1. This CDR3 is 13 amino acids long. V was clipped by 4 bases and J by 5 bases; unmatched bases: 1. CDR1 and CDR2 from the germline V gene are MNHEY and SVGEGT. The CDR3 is CASSWDRHQPQHF. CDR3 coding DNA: TGTGCCAGCAGTTGGGACAGGCATCAGCCCCAGCATTTT.

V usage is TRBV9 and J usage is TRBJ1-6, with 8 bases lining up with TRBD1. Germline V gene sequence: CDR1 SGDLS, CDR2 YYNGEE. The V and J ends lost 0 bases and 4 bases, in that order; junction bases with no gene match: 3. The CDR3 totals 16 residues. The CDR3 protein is CASSVEGQAYNSPLHF. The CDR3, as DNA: TGTGCCAGCAGCGTAGAGGGACAGGCTTATAATTCACCCCTCCACTTT.

Here the CDR3 DNA reads TGTGCCAGCAGCAAAGGGAGTGAGGGGAGTTACTCATCGCCTCCTACGTCGGAGCAGTACTTC. Its protein is CASSKGSEGSYSSPPTSEQYF. This chain connects TRBV21-1 to TRBJ2-7. TRBV21-1 is tagged as a pseudogene. CDR3 length equals 21 residues.

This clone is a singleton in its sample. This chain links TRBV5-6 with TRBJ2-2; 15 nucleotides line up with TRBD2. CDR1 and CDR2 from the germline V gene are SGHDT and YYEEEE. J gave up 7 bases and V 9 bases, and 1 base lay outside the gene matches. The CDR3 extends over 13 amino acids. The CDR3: CATGLAGGGELFF. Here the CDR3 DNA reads TGTGCCACGGGACTAGCGGGAGGCGGGGAGCTGTTTTTT.

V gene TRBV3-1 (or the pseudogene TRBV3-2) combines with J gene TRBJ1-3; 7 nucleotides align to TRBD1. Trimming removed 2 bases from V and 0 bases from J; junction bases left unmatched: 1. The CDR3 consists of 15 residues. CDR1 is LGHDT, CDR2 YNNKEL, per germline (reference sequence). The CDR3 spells CASSQRDSSGNTIYF. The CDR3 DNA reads TGTGCCAGCAGCCAAAGGGACAGCTCTGGAAACACCATATATTTT.

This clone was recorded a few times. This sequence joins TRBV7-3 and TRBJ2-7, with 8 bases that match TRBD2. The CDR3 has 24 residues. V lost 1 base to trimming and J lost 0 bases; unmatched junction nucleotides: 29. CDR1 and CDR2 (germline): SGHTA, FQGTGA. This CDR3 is CASSLKGAGDVEGQALKVSYEQYF. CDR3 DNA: TGTGCCAGCAGCTTAAAAGGAGCGGGAGACGTAGAAGGTCAGGCCTTAAAGGTCTCCTACGAGCAGTACTTC.

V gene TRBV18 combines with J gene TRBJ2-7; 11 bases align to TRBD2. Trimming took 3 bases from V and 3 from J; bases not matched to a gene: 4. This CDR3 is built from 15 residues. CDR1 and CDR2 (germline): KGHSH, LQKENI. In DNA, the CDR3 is TGTGCCAGCTCACCGGGACTAGCGGAACTCTACGAGCAGTACTTC. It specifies CASSPGLAELYEQYF.

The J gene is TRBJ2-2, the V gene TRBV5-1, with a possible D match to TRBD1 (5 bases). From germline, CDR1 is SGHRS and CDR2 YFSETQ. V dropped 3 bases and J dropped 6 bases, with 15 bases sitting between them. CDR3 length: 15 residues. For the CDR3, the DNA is TGCGCCAGCAGCTCCCGGACATCCCCCCCCGGGGAGCTGTTTTTT. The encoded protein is CASSSRTSPPGELFF.

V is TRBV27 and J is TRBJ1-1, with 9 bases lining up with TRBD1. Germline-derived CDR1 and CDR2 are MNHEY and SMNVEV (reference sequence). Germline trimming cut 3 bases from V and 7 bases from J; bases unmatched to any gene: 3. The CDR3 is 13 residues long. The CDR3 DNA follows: TGTGCCAGCAGTTTCGGACAGGGGAGTGAAGCTTTCTTT. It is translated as CASSFGQGSEAFF.

The CDR3 region has the DNA TGTGCCAGCAGTCGGAACGCCGAGACCCAGTACTTC. Translated: CASSRNAETQYF. The chain joins TRBV12-3 or TRBV12-4 to TRBJ2-5; D not resolved. V was pared by 5 bases and J by 5 bases, with 9 bases between. The CDR3 has 12 amino acids.

The CDR3 DNA sequence: TGTGCCAGTGAGGGACAGCGAACGAATGAGCAGTACTTC. Translation: CASEGQRTNEQYF. V is TRBV19 and J is TRBJ2-7; 7 bases align to TRBD1. The CDR3 runs to 13 residues. Germline V gene sequence: CDR1 LNHDA, CDR2 SQIVND (reference sequence). V was clipped by 8 bases and J by 7 bases; unmatched bases: 11.

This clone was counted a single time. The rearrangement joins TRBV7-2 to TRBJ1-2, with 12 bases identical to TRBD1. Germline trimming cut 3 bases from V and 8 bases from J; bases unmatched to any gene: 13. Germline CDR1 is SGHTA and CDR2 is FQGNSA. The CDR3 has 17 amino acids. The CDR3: CASSFSLTGQGAGGYTF. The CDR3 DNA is TGTGCCAGCAGCTTCAGCCTCACGGGACAGGGGGCGGGAGGCTACACCTTC.

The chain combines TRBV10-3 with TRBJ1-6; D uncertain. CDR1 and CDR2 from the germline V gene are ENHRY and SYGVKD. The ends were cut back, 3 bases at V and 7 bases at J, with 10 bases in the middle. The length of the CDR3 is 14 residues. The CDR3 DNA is TGTGCCATCAGTGAATACCCTGGAAATTCACCCCTCCACTTT. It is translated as CAISEYPGNSPLHF.

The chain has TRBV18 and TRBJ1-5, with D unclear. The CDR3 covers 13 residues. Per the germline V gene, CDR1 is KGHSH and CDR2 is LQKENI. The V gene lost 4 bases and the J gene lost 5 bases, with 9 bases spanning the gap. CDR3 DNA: TGTGCCAGCTCACGGAACGGCGATCAGCCCCAGCATTTT. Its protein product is CASSRNGDQPQHF.

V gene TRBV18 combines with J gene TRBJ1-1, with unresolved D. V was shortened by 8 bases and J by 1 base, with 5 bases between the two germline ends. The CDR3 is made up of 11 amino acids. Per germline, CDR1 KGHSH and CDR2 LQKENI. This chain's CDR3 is CASRGNTEAFF. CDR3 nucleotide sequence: TGTGCCAGCCGGGGGAACACTGAAGCTTTCTTT.

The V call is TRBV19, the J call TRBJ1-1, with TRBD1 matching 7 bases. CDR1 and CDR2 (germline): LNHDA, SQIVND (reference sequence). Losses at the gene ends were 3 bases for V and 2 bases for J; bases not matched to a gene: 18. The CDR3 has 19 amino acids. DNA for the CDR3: TGTGCCAGTAGTATCGGCAGGTGGGGGACAGAAGCAATTAACACTGAAGCTTTCTTT. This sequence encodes CASSIGRWGTEAINTEAFF.

The CDR3 protein is CASDRLGSGANVLTF. Here the CDR3 DNA reads TGTGCCAGCGATCGTTTAGGCTCTGGGGCCAACGTCCTGACTTTC. The chain links TRBV2 to TRBJ2-6, with D unclear. V was cut by 8 bases and J by 0 bases, with 11 bases left in between. CDR1 and CDR2 from the germline V gene are SNHLY and FYNNEI. The CDR3 covers 15 residues.